The 10 T cell receptor delta chains given below trace back to one sample, sequenced in a study of gamma-delta chains in newborns, infants, children. TCRdb reapplied CATT to the reads. Of about 1,400 delta-chain clones listed, about 1.1% are singletons. Sequenced: blood. The receptors originated from a child in good health.

With regard to this clone: A clone one base away is much larger, so this may be a read error. The gene calls are TRDV2 and TRDJ1, with D perhaps being TRDD2 or TRDD3 (5 bases each). CDR3 length: 21 residues. Germline-derived CDR1 and CDR2 are GEAIGNYY and EKD. V dropped 3 bases and J dropped 3 bases, with 34 bases sitting between them. The CDR3 reads CACDPLPAGRYTNSNADKLIF. The CDR3 bases are TGTGCCTGTGACCCACTTCCCGCTGGGAGATATACCAACTCGAACGCCGATAAACTCATCTTT.

With respect to this clone: This likely stems from a read error, as it lies one base from a far larger clone. The J gene is TRDJ1, the V gene TRDV2; TRDD3 agrees at 7 bases. CDR1 GEAIGNYY and CDR2 EKD come from the germline V gene. CDR3 length equals 18 residues. The CDR3 DNA reads TGTGCCGGTGACGGTCTGGGGGTCCCTGATGGGGTCACCGATAAACTCATCTTT. Encoded protein: CAGDGLGVPDGVTDKLIF.

This clone was observed a handful of times. A much larger clone sits a single nucleotide away, making a read error possible. This specimen includes other DNA sequences encoding the same CDR3. The gene calls are TRDV1 and TRDJ1; 9 bases are a match to TRDD3. From germline, CDR1 is TSWWSYY and CDR2 QGS. This CDR3 has 23 amino acids. CDR3 residues: CALGEPIVYWGTTYLTYTDKLIF. The CDR3 nucleotides are TGTGCTCTTGGGGAACCCATTGTCTACTGGGGGACGACCTACTTAACCTACACCGATAAACTCATCTTC.

This clone was counted only a few times. The mismatch at residue 18 between this DNA's translation and the TCRdb protein of a much larger clone likely reflects a read error; the protein shown is translated from the DNA. J is TRDJ1 and V is TRDV2; D call uncertain. Germline CDR1 reads GEAIGNYY; CDR2 reads EKD. The CDR3 consists of 20 residues. For the CDR3, the DNA is TGTGCCTGTGACACCGGCCCCCACGGCAAAGTACCCATCCACACCGATAAACCCATCTTT. Protein sequence: CACDTGPHGKVPIHTDKPIF.

A note on this clone: This DNA's translation differs at residue 16 from TCRdb's protein, which comes from a much larger clone; a read error is likely, and the protein shown is translated from the DNA. The chain links TRDV2 to TRDJ3; 7 bases align to TRDD3. Germline loops: CDR1 GEAIGNYY, CDR2 EKD. The CDR3 runs to 19 residues. CDR3 in amino acids: CACDTVLGGQTWDTRRMFF. In nucleotides, the CDR3 is TGTGCCTGTGACACCGTGCTGGGGGGCCAGACCTGGGACACCCGACGGATGTTTTTC.

Judged by abundance, this clone is large. Other DNA sequences in this sample translate to the same CDR3. The chain joins TRDV2 to TRDJ1; D might be TRDD3 (6 bases). CDR3 length equals 18 residues. Germline-derived CDR1 and CDR2 are GEAIGNYY and EKD. Deletions cut 3 bases from V and 0 bases from J, with 22 bases between. The CDR3 DNA follows: TGTGCCTGTGACCTTCTTTCCTTTTCGGATACTGACACCGATAAACTCATCTTT. Translated: CACDLLSFSDTDTDKLIF.

This clone was seen more than once but under ten times. It differs at one base from a far larger clone, so likely a read error. The same CDR3 is also encoded by other DNA sequences in this sample. Written as DNA, the CDR3 is TGTGCCTGTGACACCGTGGGCGGGGGTCAAAACACCGATAAACTCATCTTT. This sequence encodes CACDTVGGGQNTDKLIF. This chain connects TRDV2 to TRDJ1, with a tentative D call TRDD3 (5 bases). The V gene's germline CDR1 is GEAIGNYY and CDR2 EKD. CDR3 length equals 17 residues. Trimming removed 0 bases from V and 0 bases from J, with 16 bases in between.

This clone was found a few times. TCRdb lists the protein of a much larger clone for this DNA, which differs at residue 3, so this is likely a read error; the protein given here is translated from the DNA itself. The chain couples TRDV2 to TRDJ1; 13 positions agree with TRDD3. Per the germline V gene, CDR1 is GEAIGNYY and CDR2 is EKD. The CDR3 loop spans 20 amino acids. The CDR3 protein is CARDTSPNWGIREYTDKLIF. The CDR3, as DNA: TGTGCCCGTGACACCTCCCCCAACTGGGGGATACGGGAGTACACCGATAAACTCATCTTT.

This chain joins TRDV2 and TRDJ1, with a tentative D call TRDD3 (6 bases). The germline V and J ends were trimmed by 3 bases and 3 bases, with 19 bases remaining between them. Germline loops: CDR1 GEAIGNYY, CDR2 EKD. The CDR3 has 16 residues. This CDR3 reads CACDPVPGINPDKLIF. The DNA for the CDR3 is TGTGCCTGTGACCCTGTTCCGGGGATCAATCCCGATAAACTCATCTTT.

On this clone itself: The protein held in TCRdb is that of a much larger clone and does not match this DNA's translation at residue 13, likely because of a read error; the protein shown is translated from the DNA. This rearrangement joins TRDV2 to TRDJ1; D perhaps matches TRDD3 (6 bases). Germline lookup yields CDR1 GEAIGNYY and CDR2 EKD. This CDR3 has 15 residues. As DNA, the CDR3 is TGTGCCTGTGACACCCTTGTGGGGGTGCGCGATAAACCCATCTTT. Residues: CACDTLVGVRDKPIF.